Below, 16 T cell receptor beta chains from the same sample are listed, as sequenced in a study of identical twins. TCRdb reanalysed the 5' RACE reads using MiXCR and keeps one entry per CDR3 protein. This sample has a few hundred thousand distinct CDR3 sequences, with 9.5% to 15% found just once. These records were also assigned to another study, of yellow fever vaccine responses in identical twins.

What was sequenced was memory (CD45RO+) T cells sorted from blood. Every receptor here comes from a woman between 18 and 29 years old in good health.

The chain carries TRBV20-1 and TRBJ2-3; 7 positions match TRBD2. V was pared by 0 bases and J by 8 bases, with 8 bases of the junction left unmatched. Germline V gene sequence: CDR1 DFQATT, CDR2 SNEGSKA (reference sequence). This CDR3 has 14 residues. The chain's CDR3 is CSARDGMGEGTQYF. In nucleotides, the CDR3 is TGCAGTGCTAGAGATGGAATGGGGGAGGGTACGCAGTATTTT.

Ten or more counts support this clonotype. V is TRBV12-3 or TRBV12-4 and J is TRBJ2-1, with unresolved D. Between the trimmed V and J ends, which lost 4 bases and 9 bases, there was a span of 16 bases. CDR3 length: 14 residues. CDR3 sequence reads: CASSSPADTSEQFF. The DNA for the CDR3 is TGTGCCAGCAGTTCTCCGGCGGATACAAGTGAGCAGTTCTTC.

This clonotype occurred a few times. This chain joins TRBV20-1 and TRBJ1-6; 9 bases line up with TRBD1. Per the germline V gene, CDR1 is DFQATT and CDR2 is SNEGSKA (reference sequence). This CDR3 has 15 amino acids. The J segment lost 9 bases and the V segment lost 7 bases, leaving 13 bases of the junction unmatched. CDR3 protein: CSVRTGEEGSSPLHF. CDR3 coding DNA: TGCAGTGTAAGGACAGGGGAAGAGGGGAGTTCACCCCTCCACTTT.

This clonotype was observed at least ten times. The chain employs TRBV20-1 and TRBJ1-4; a weak D match, TRBD1 (5 bases). Germline V gene sequence: CDR1 DFQATT, CDR2 SNEGSKA (reference sequence). The CDR3 totals 12 residues. Trimming took 3 bases from V and 7 from J, leaving 9 bases between them. The CDR3 sequence is CSARDTSEKLFF. The CDR3, as DNA: TGCAGTGCTAGGGACACCTCTGAAAAACTGTTTTTT.

In regard to this clonotype: This may be a read error, as it is one base from a much larger clone. This chain uses TRBV27 with TRBJ2-7; 7 positions agree with TRBD1. Trimming removed 5 bases from V and 2 bases from J; junction bases left unmatched: 6. Germline CDR1 reads MNHEY; CDR2 reads SMNVEV (reference sequence). The CDR3 totals 14 residues. The CDR3 DNA reads as TGTGCCAGCAGTGACAGGGAAGGGGCCTACGAGCAGTACTTC. Translated, it gives CASSDREGAYEQYF.

This clonotype was seen repeatedly, ten times or more. The chain couples TRBV12-3 or TRBV12-4 to TRBJ2-5; no clear D gene. This CDR3 contains 12 residues. V was clipped by 2 bases and J by 5 bases, with 6 bases between them. The CDR3 nucleotides read TGTGCCAGCAGTTTATTCAGCGAGACCCAGTACTTC. Translation gives CASSLFSETQYF.

The table lists this clonotype with a few counts. The V call is TRBV20-1, the J call TRBJ2-1; maybe TRBD1 (5 bases). CDR3 length equals 13 residues. Germline V CDR1 and CDR2: DFQATT, SNEGSKA (reference sequence). V shed 3 bases and J shed 6 bases, with 12 bases lying between them. In DNA form, the CDR3 reads TGCAGTGCTAGCGCAGGGAAGGTCAATGAGCAGTTCTTC. It is translated as CSASAGKVNEQFF.

This clonotype has a handful of counts. The chain is built from TRBV3-1 and TRBJ2-5, with 14 bases aligning to TRBD2. V lost 3 bases to trimming and J lost 5 bases; unmatched junction nucleotides: 8. Germline V gene data show CDR1 as LGHDT and CDR2 as YNNKEL (reference sequence). This CDR3 has 17 amino acids. CDR3 loop: CASSQEGLAGEKETQYF. CDR3 DNA: TGTGCCAGCAGCCAGGAGGGACTAGCGGGGGAAAAGGAGACCCAGTACTTC.

This clonotype was seen ten or more times. The chain employs TRBV20-1 and TRBJ2-5, with 7 bases aligning to TRBD1. Germline V gene sequence: CDR1 DFQATT, CDR2 SNEGSKA (reference sequence). This CDR3 comprises 15 residues. J was trimmed by 2 bases and V by 2 bases; bases with no gene match: 8. The CDR3 DNA reads TGCAGTGCTAGACCTCCTAAGACAGGGCAAGAGACCCAGTACTTC. Its translation: CSARPPKTGQETQYF.

This clonotype turned up a few times. This rearrangement joins TRBV28 to TRBJ1-2, with D hard to call. CDR1 MDHEN and CDR2 SYDVKM come from the germline V gene. V was pared by 3 bases and J by 8 bases, with 25 bases between. This CDR3 contains 17 residues. CDR3 nucleotides: TGTGCCAGCAGTTTGGGTGGCAGGAGATGGATTTGGCGGGGCTACACCTTC. Amino acid sequence: CASSLGGRRWIWRGYTF.

The V and J genes are TRBV11-1 and TRBJ2-2; D is ambiguous. The CDR3 loop spans 15 amino acids. V shed 5 bases and J shed 8 bases, with 18 bases lying between them. The germline CDR1 and CDR2 sequences are SGHAT and FQDESV (reference sequence). CDR3 in amino acids: CASSPRFKVGGELFF. The CDR3 nucleotides read TGTGCCAGCAGCCCCCGATTTAAAGTCGGAGGGGAGCTGTTTTTT.

The genes are TRBV29-1 and TRBJ1-2; no clear D gene. This CDR3 has 13 amino acids. Germline V lookup: CDR1 SQVTM, CDR2 ANQGSEA. Trimming removed 6 bases at V and 7 bases at J, with 18 bases between. In DNA, the CDR3 is TGCAGCGTGAGGAAAAAGGACTTAGGTGGCTACACCTTC. This codes for CSVRKKDLGGYTF. Together with reference TRBV29-1 and TRBJ1-2, the CDR3 gives the full variable domain: SAVISQKPSRDICQRGTSLTIQCQVDSQVTMMFWYRQQPGQSLTLIATANQGSEATYESGFVIDKFPISRPNLTFSTLTVSNMSPEDSSIYLCSVRKKDLGGYTFGSGTRLTVV.

This clonotype was detected a few times. The chain carries TRBV5-1 and TRBJ1-1, with D maybe TRBD1 (5 bases). With 0 bases removed from V and 3 bases from J, the gap between germline ends came to 9 bases. Germline V CDR1 and CDR2: SGHRS, YFSETQ. CDR3 length: 14 amino acids. CDR3 in amino acids: CASSLALQDTEAFF. CDR3 DNA: TGCGCCAGCAGCTTGGCTTTACAGGACACTGAAGCTTTCTTT.

The V and J genes are TRBV5-1 and TRBJ2-7, with D possibly TRBD1 on 6 matching bases. Germline loops: CDR1 SGHRS, CDR2 YFSETQ. Trimming cost V 3 bases and J 2 bases, with 9 bases left between them. CDR3 length equals 13 residues. CDR3 DNA sequence: TGCGCCAGCAGCTCTACAGGGCCCTACGAGCAGTACTTC. This codes for CASSSTGPYEQYF.

The V call is TRBV5-5, the J call TRBJ1-2; no firm D call. Trimming removed 4 bases at V and 6 bases at J, with 10 bases between. CDR1 is SGHKS, CDR2 YYEKEE, per germline (reference sequence). There are 12 residues in the CDR3. CDR3: CASSQAKDGYTF. CDR3 DNA: TGTGCCAGCAGCCAAGCAAAGGATGGCTACACCTTC.

This clonotype appeared a few times. The V gene is TRBV5-6, the J gene TRBJ2-1; 14 bases line up with TRBD2. Per germline, CDR1 SGHDT and CDR2 YYEEEE. The V and J ends lost 0 bases and 9 bases, in that order; junction bases with no gene match: 11. This CDR3 is built from 18 residues. This CDR3 is CASSLGLAGGPGYGEQFF. Here the CDR3 DNA reads TGTGCCAGCAGCTTGGGACTAGCGGGGGGGCCGGGGTACGGTGAGCAGTTCTTC. Full variable domain (rest looked up from reference TRBV5-6 and TRBJ2-1): DAGVTQSPTHLIKTRGQQVTLRCSPKSGHDTVSWYQQALGQGPQFIFQYYEEEERQRGNFPDRFSGHQFPNYSSELNVNALLLGDSALYLCASSLGLAGGPGYGEQFFGPGTRLTVL.